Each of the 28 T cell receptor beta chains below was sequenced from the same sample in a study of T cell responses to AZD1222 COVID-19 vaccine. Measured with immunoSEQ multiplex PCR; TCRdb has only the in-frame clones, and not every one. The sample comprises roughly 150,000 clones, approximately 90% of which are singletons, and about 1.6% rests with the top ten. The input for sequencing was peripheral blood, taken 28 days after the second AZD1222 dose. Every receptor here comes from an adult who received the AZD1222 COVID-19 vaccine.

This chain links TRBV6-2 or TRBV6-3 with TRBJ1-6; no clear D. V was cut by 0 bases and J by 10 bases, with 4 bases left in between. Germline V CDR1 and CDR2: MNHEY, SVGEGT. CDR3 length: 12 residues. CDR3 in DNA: TGTGCCAGCAGTTACTCGAGATCACCCCTCCACTTT. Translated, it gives CASSYSRSPLHF.

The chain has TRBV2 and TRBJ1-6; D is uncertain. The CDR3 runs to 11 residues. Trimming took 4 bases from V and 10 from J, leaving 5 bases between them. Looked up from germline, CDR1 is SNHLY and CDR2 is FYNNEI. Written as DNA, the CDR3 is TGTGCCAGCAGTGTCAGCTCACCCCTCCACTTT. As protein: CASSVSSPLHF.

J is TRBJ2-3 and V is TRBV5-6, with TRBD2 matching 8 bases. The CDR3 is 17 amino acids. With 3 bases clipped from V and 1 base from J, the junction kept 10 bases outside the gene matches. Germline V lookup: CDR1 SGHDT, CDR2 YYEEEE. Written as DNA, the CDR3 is TGTGCCAGCAGCTGGGGACTAGGGGATACTCGCACAGATACGCAGTATTTT. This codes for CASSWGLGDTRTDTQYF.

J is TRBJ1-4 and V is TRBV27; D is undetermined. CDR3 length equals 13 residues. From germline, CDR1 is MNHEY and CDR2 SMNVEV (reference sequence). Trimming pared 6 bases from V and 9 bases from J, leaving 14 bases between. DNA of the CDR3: TGTGCCAGCAGCTCGGCAAACGGAAAAAAACTGTTTTTT. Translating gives CASSSANGKKLFF. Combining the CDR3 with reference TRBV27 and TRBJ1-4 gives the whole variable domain EAQVTQNPRYLITVTGKKLTVTCSQNMNHEYMSWYRQDPGLGLRQIYYSMNVEVTDKGDVPEGYKVSRKEKRNFPLILESPSPNQTSLYFCASSSANGKKLFFGSGTQLSVL.

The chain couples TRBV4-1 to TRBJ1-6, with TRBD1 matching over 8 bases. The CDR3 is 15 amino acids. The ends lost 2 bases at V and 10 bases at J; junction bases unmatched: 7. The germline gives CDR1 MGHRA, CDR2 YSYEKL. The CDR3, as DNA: TGCGCCAGCAGCCAAAGGGACAGGCGTGGATCACCCCTCCACTTT. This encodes CASSQRDRRGSPLHF.

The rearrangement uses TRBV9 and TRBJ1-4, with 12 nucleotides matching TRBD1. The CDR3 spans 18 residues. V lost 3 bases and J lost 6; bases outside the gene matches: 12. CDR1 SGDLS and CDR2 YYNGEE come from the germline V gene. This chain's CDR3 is CASSAAGTGGPFDEKLFF. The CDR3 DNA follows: TGTGCCAGCAGCGCAGCCGGGACAGGGGGCCCATTTGATGAAAAACTGTTTTTT.

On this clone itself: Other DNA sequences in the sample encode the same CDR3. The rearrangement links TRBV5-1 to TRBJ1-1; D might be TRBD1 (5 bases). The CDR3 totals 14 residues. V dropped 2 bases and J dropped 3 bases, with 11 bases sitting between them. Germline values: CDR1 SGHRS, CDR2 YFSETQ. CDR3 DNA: TGCGCCAGCAGCTTAGCGGGGGGGTACACTGAAGCTTTCTTT. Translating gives CASSLAGGYTEAFF.

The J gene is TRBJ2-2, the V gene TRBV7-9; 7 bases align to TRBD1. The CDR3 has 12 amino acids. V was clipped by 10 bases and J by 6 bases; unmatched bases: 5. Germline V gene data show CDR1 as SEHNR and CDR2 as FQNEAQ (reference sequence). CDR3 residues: CANYRGAGELFF. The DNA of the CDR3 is TGTGCCAATTACAGGGGCGCCGGGGAGCTGTTTTTT.

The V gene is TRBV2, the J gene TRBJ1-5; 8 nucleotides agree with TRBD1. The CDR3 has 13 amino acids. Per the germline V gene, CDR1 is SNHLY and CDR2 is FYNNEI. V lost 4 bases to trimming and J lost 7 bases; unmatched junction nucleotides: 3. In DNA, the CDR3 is TGTGCCAGCAGTGGGGACAGGATACAGCCCCAGCATTTT. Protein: CASSGDRIQPQHF. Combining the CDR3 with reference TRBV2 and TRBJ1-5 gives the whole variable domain EPEVTQTPSHQVTQMGQEVILRCVPISNHLYFYWYRQILGQKVEFLVSFYNNEISEKSEIFDDQFSVERPDGSNFTLKIRSTKLEDSAMYFCASSGDRIQPQHFGDGTRLSIL.

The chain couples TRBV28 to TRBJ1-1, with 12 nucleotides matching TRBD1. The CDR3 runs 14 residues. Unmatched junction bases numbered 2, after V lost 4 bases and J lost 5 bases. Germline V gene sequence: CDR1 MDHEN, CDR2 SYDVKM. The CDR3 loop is CASSWDRGRTEAFF. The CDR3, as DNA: TGTGCCAGCAGTTGGGACAGGGGGCGGACTGAAGCTTTCTTT. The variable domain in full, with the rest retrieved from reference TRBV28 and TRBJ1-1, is DVKVTQSSRYLVKRTGEKVFLECVQDMDHENMFWYRQDPGLGLRLIYFSYDVKMKEKGDIPEGYSVSREKKERFSLILESASTNQTSMYLCASSWDRGRTEAFFGQGTRLTVV.

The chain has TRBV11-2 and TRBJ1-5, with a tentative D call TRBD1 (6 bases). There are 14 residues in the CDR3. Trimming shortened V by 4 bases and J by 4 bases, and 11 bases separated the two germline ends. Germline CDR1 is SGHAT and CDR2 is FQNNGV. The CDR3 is CASSSLGGNQPQHF. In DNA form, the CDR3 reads TGTGCCAGCAGCTCCTTAGGGGGAAATCAGCCCCAGCATTTT.

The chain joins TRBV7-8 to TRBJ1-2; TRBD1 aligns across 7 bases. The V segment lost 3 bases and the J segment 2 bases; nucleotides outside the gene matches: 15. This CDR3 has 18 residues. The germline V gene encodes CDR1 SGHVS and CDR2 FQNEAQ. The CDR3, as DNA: TGTGCCAGCAGCTTTCCCCGGGACAGCCTATCCGCGAACTATGGCTACACCTTC. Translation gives CASSFPRDSLSANYGYTF. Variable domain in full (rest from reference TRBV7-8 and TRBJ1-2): GAGVSQSPRYKVAKRGQDVALRCDPISGHVSLFWYQQALGQGPEFLTYFQNEAQLDKSGLPSDRFFAERPEGSVSTLKIQRTQQEDSAVYLCASSFPRDSLSANYGYTFGSGTRLTVV.

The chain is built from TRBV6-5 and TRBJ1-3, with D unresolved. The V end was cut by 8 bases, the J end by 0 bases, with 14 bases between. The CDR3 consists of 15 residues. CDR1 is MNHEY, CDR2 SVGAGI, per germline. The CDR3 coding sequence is TGTGCCAGCCGAACCGAAATTAGCTCTGGAAACACCATATATTTT. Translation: CASRTEISSGNTIYF.

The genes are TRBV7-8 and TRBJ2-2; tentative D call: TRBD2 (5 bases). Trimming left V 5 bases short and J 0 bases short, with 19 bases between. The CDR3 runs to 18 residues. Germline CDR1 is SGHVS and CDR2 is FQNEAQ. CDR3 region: CASSLPGLDFANTGELFF. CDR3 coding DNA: TGTGCCAGCAGCCTACCTGGACTGGATTTCGCGAACACCGGGGAGCTGTTTTTT.

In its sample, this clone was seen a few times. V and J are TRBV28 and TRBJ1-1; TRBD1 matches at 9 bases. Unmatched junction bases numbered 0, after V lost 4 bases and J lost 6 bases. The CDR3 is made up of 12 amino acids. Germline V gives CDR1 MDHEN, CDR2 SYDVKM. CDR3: CASSYRGPEAFF. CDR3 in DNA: TGTGCCAGCAGTTACAGGGGGCCTGAAGCTTTCTTT.

CDR3 sequence: CAWSRSYGYTF. CDR3 in DNA: TGTGCCTGGAGTAGAAGTTATGGCTACACCTTC. The rearrangement uses TRBV30 and TRBJ1-2; unclear D gene. The CDR3 is 11 residues long. Trimming stripped 2 bases from V and 5 bases from J, with 6 bases between. CDR1 GTSNPN and CDR2 SVGIG come from the germline V gene (reference sequence).

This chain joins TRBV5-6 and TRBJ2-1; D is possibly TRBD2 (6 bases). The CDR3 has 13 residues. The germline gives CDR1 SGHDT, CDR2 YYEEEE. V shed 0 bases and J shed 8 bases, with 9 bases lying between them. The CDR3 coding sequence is TGTGCCAGCAGCTTGGGACTAGTCTATGAGCAGTTCTTC. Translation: CASSLGLVYEQFF.

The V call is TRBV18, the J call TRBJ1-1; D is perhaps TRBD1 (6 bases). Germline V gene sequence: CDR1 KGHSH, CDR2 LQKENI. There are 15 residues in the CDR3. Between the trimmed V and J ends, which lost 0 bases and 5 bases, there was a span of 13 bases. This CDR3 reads CASSPPLQGLTEAFF. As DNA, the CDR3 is TGTGCCAGCTCACCACCACTCCAGGGGTTGACTGAAGCTTTCTTT.

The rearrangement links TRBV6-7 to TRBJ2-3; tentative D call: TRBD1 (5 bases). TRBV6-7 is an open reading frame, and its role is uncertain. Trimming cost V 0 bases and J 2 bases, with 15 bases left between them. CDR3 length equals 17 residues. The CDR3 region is CASSYSSLRESTDTQYF. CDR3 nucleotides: TGTGCCAGCAGTTACTCCTCCCTCAGGGAATCCACAGATACGCAGTATTTT.

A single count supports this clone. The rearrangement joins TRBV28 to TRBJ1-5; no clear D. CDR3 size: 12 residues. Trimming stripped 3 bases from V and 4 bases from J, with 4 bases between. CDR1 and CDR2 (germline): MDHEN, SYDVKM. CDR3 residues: CASSFTNQPQHF. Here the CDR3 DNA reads TGTGCCAGCAGTTTTACGAATCAGCCCCAGCATTTT.

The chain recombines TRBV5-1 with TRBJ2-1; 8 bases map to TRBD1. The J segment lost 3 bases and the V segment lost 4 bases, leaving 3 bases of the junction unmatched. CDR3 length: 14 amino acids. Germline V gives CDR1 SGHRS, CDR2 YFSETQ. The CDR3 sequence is CASSITGGYNEQFF. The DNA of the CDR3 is TGCGCCAGCAGCATCACAGGGGGCTACAATGAGCAGTTCTTC.

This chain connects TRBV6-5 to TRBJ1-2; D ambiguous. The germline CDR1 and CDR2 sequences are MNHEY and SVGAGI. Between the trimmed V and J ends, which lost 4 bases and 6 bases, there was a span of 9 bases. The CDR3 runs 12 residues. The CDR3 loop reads CASSWTGDGYTF. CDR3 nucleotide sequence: TGTGCCAGCAGTTGGACGGGCGATGGCTACACCTTC.

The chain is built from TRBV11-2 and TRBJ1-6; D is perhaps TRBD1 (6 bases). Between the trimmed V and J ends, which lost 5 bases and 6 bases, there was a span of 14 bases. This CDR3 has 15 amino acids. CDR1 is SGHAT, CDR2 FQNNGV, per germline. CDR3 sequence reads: CASSDGQYLNSPLHF. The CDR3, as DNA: TGTGCCAGCAGCGACGGACAGTACCTTAATTCACCCCTCCACTTT. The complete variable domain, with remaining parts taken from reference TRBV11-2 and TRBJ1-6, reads EAGVAQSPRYKIIEKRQSVAFWCNPISGHATLYWYQQILGQGPKLLIQFQNNGVVDDSQLPKDRFSAERLKGVDSTLKIQPAKLEDSAVYLCASSDGQYLNSPLHFGNGTRLTVT.

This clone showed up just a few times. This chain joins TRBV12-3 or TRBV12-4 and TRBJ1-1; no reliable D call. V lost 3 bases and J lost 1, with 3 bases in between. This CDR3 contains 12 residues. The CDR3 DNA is TGTGCCAGCAGTTTTGGGAACACTGAAGCTTTCTTT. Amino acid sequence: CASSFGNTEAFF.

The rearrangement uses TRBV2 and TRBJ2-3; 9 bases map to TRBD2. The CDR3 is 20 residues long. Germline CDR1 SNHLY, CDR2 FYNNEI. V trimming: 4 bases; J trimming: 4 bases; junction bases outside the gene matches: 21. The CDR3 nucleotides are TGTGCCAGCAGTGTGCCCATCGGGATAGGGGTAGCGGGGGACGCAGATACGCAGTATTTT. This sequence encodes CASSVPIGIGVAGDADTQYF.

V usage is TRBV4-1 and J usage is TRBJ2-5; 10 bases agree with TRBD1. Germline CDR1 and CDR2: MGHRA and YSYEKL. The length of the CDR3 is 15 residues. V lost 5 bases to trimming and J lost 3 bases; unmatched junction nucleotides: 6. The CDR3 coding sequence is TGCGCCAGCAGCAATGGACAGGGGGGAGAAGAGACCCAGTACTTC. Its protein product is CASSNGQGGEETQYF.

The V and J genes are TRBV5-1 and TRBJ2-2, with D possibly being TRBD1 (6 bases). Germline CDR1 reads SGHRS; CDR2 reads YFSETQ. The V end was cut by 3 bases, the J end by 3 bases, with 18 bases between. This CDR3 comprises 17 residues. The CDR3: CASSSTSTGTYTGELFF. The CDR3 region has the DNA TGCGCCAGCAGCTCTACTTCTACAGGGACCTACACCGGGGAGCTGTTTTTT.

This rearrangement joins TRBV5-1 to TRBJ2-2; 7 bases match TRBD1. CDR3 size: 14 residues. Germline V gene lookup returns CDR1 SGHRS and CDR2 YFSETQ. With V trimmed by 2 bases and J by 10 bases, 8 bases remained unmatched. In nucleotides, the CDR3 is TGCGCCAGCAGCTTCGACAGGGAAGGCGAGGAGCTGTTTTTT. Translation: CASSFDREGEELFF.